These 31 T cell receptor beta chains came from one sample sequenced in a study of CD8 T cells in Susac syndrome. The RNA input was about 0.5 to 1 ug, and it was reverse transcribed with random hexamers. MiXCR, applied by TCRdb to the immunoSEQ multiplex PCR reads, yields one record per CDR3 protein. This table holds roughly 80,000 distinct CDR3 sequences, 90% to 95% found once. Sequencing was carried out using CD8+ T cells from PBMCs. The receptors shown here come from a human donor in good health.

The chain couples TRBV12-3 or TRBV12-4 to TRBJ1-2; 8 bases agree with TRBD1. The J segment lost 4 bases and the V segment lost 3 bases, leaving 7 bases of the junction unmatched. There are 15 residues in the CDR3. This chain's CDR3 is CASSLDRVITYGYTF. The CDR3 region has the DNA TGTGCCAGCAGTTTGGACAGGGTAATTACCTATGGCTACACCTTC.

The rearrangement joins TRBV27 to TRBJ2-3; D uncertain. Trimming left V 2 bases short and J 3 bases short, with 12 bases between. The CDR3 totals 15 residues. CDR1 is MNHEY and CDR2 is SMNVEV in the germline V gene (reference sequence). The DNA of the CDR3 is TGTGCCAGCAGTTTACTGTTAGGTTTAACAGATACGCAGTATTTT. This sequence encodes CASSLLLGLTDTQYF.

The chain uses TRBV4-1 and TRBJ2-1; 8 bases line up with TRBD2. Germline CDR1 MGHRA, CDR2 YSYEKL. The J segment lost 8 bases and the V segment lost 2 bases, leaving 5 bases of the junction unmatched. The CDR3 runs to 14 residues. CDR3 in DNA: TGCGCCAGCAGCCAACCGACCGGGGGGGATGAGCAGTTCTTC. Protein: CASSQPTGGDEQFF.

The chain employs TRBV5-6 and TRBJ2-7, with 10 positions matching TRBD1. Germline V lookup: CDR1 SGHDT, CDR2 YYEEEE. The CDR3 sequence is 14 residues long. V was pared by 0 bases and J by 3 bases, with 0 bases of the junction left unmatched. CDR3 DNA sequence: TGTGCCAGCAGCTTGGGGACAGGGGGCTACGAGCAGTACGTC. It specifies CASSLGTGGYEQYV.

The chain couples TRBV20-1 to TRBJ1-2; no firm D call. This CDR3 contains 15 residues. Trimming took off 1 base at V and 0 bases at J, with 12 bases between the two ends. Germline V gene data show CDR1 as DFQATT and CDR2 as SNEGSKA (reference sequence). The CDR3 DNA sequence: TGCAGTGCTAGAGTCTGGGATCCAGCTAACTATGGCTACACCTTC. It codes for CSARVWDPANYGYTF.

The chain recombines TRBV27 with TRBJ2-5; 8 bases agree with TRBD1. CDR1 and CDR2 from the germline V gene are MNHEY and SMNVEV (reference sequence). There are 12 residues in the CDR3. V dropped 9 bases and J dropped 5; count of bases not matched to a gene: 5. The chain's CDR3 is CASMGDRETQYF. In DNA, the CDR3 is TGTGCCAGTATGGGGGACAGGGAGACCCAGTACTTC.

The chain couples TRBV25-1 to TRBJ1-6; the D is unclear. The CDR3 spans 15 residues. The germline CDR1 and CDR2 sequences are MGHDK and SYGVNS. V lost 2 bases and J lost 2, with 7 bases in between. DNA of the CDR3: TGTGCCAGCAGTGAAGAGGTCCCCTATAATTCACCCCTCCACTTT. Protein: CASSEEVPYNSPLHF.

The genes are TRBV19 and TRBJ1-5; a possible D gene is TRBD1 (5 bases). Per germline, CDR1 LNHDA and CDR2 SQIVND (reference sequence). The CDR3 extends over 15 amino acids. Trimming took 6 bases from V and 1 from J, leaving 13 bases between them. This CDR3 is CASRSREGSNQPQHF. The CDR3 DNA is TGTGCCAGTAGAAGCAGGGAAGGGAGCAATCAGCCCCAGCATTTT. The variable domain in full, completed from reference TRBV19 and TRBJ1-5, reads DGGITQSPKYLFRKEGQNVTLSCEQNLNHDAMYWYRQDPGQGLRLIYYSQIVNDFQKGDIAEGYSVSREKKESFPLTVTSAQKNPTAFYLCASRSREGSNQPQHFGDGTRLSIL.

The rearrangement joins TRBV6-2 or TRBV6-3 to TRBJ1-6; TRBD1 is a possible D gene (5 bases). CDR1 MNHEY and CDR2 SVGEGT come from the germline V gene. The CDR3 sequence is 14 residues long. V was cut by 5 bases and J by 7 bases, with 12 bases left in between. The CDR3 is CASSRDRGNSPLHF. CDR3 sequence (DNA): TGTGCCAGCAGTCGGGACCGCGGAAATTCACCCCTCCACTTT.

The genes are TRBV28 and TRBJ1-5, with D possibly being TRBD1 (5 bases). The CDR3 totals 14 residues. V was clipped by 8 bases and J by 0 bases, with 11 bases between them. Germline CDR1 and CDR2: MDHEN and SYDVKM. Here the CDR3 reads CASLTAYSNQPQHF. The CDR3 nucleotides read TGTGCCAGCTTGACAGCTTATAGCAATCAGCCCCAGCATTTT.

J is TRBJ1-1 and V is TRBV29-1; D is possibly TRBD1 (6 bases). The CDR3 length is 16 residues. Trimming took off 1 base at V and 1 base at J, with 16 bases between the two ends. Germline CDR1 is SQVTM and CDR2 is ANQGSEA. The CDR3 sequence: CSVEGVIRGPNTEAFF. The CDR3 DNA follows: TGCAGCGTTGAAGGCGTAATCAGGGGACCGAACACTGAAGCTTTCTTT.

The chain recombines TRBV4-1 with TRBJ2-7, with D perhaps matching TRBD2 (7 bases). V lost 0 bases, J lost 2 bases, and 11 bases lay in between. The CDR3 extends over 15 amino acids. Germline V lookup: CDR1 MGHRA, CDR2 YSYEKL. CDR3 coding DNA: TGCGCCAGCAGCCAAGAAGGGGGGGGGCCCTACGAGCAGTACGTC. Translating gives CASSQEGGGPYEQYV.

The J gene is TRBJ2-1, the V gene TRBV28, with D hard to call. The CDR3 runs to 17 residues. Germline V gives CDR1 MDHEN, CDR2 SYDVKM. V gave up 4 bases and J gave up 4 bases, with 20 bases separating them. CDR3 protein: CASSSTLGLTGYNEQFF. The CDR3, as DNA: TGTGCCAGCAGTTCGACCCTAGGGCTAACTGGATACAATGAGCAGTTCTTC.

This sequence joins TRBV9 and TRBJ1-2, with a tentative D call TRBD1 (5 bases). Trimming stripped 0 bases from V and 8 bases from J, with 8 bases between. This CDR3 comprises 12 residues. In germline, CDR1 is SGDLS, CDR2 YYNGEE. This CDR3 reads CASSVGSGGYTF. CDR3 coding DNA: TGTGCCAGCAGCGTAGGGTCAGGGGGCTACACCTTC.

This clonotype was seen a single time. The V and J genes are TRBV20-1 and TRBJ2-7, with D perhaps matching TRBD1 (6 bases). The V and J ends lost 0 bases and 0 bases respectively, with 12 bases between them. This CDR3 comprises 15 residues. Germline V gives CDR1 DFQATT, CDR2 SNEGSKA (reference sequence). The CDR3 is CSARDNRDISYEQYV. The CDR3, as DNA: TGCAGTGCTAGAGATAACAGGGACATCTCCTACGAGCAGTACGTC.

This clonotype showed up just a few times. The rearrangement links TRBV6-5 to TRBJ1-5; D is unclear. V was cut by 0 bases and J by 4 bases, with 7 bases left in between. CDR3 size: 14 residues. Germline CDR1 and CDR2: MNHEY and SVGAGI. The CDR3 DNA is TGTGCCAGCAGTTACTCGAATGGGAATCAGCCCCAGCATTTT. Translated, it gives CASSYSNGNQPQHF.

This clonotype was seen a handful of times. The V gene is TRBV25-1, the J gene TRBJ1-2; no reliable D call. Trimming cost V 5 bases and J 6 bases, with 4 bases left between them. CDR1 MGHDK and CDR2 SYGVNS come from the germline V gene. The CDR3 has 10 residues. CDR3 DNA sequence: TGTGCCAGCAGTTTGGATGGCTACACCTTC. It specifies CASSLDGYTF.

This clonotype was seen once. The CDR3: CASGGTETQYF. The CDR3 DNA sequence: TGTGCCAGCGGGGGGACAGAGACCCAGTACTTC. The chain combines TRBV9 with TRBJ2-5, with TRBD2 as a possible D gene (6 bases). Trimming stripped 7 bases from V and 4 bases from J, with 8 bases between. CDR1 and CDR2 (germline): SGDLS, YYNGEE. This CDR3 contains 11 residues. Full variable domain (outside the CDR3, taken from reference TRBV9 and TRBJ2-5): DSGVTQTPKHLITATGQRVTLRCSPRSGDLSVYWYQQSLDQGLQFLIQYYNGEERAKGNILERFSAQQFPDLHSELNLSSLELGDSALYFCASGGTETQYFGPGTRLLVL.

This clonotype was detected once. The V and J genes are TRBV5-6 and TRBJ2-7; D unresolved. This CDR3 comprises 11 residues. Germline CDR1 and CDR2: SGHDT and YYEEEE. Trimming left V 2 bases short and J 7 bases short, with 7 bases between. The CDR3 loop is CASSFVREQYF. CDR3 coding DNA: TGTGCCAGCAGCTTCGTGAGGGAGCAGTACTTC.

This chain joins TRBV11-3 and TRBJ2-5; 11 positions match TRBD2. Trimming took 5 bases from V and 5 from J; bases not matched to a gene: 7. Germline assignment: CDR1 SGHNT and CDR2 YENEEA. The CDR3 contains 15 residues. CDR3: CASSLTSGSGETQYF. CDR3 coding DNA: TGTGCCAGCAGCCTCACTAGCGGGAGCGGGGAGACCCAGTACTTC. The full variable domain, its missing parts supplied by reference TRBV11-3 and TRBJ2-5, is EAGVVQSPRYKIIEKKQPVAFWCNPISGHNTLYWYLQNLGQGPELLIRYENEEAVDDSQLPKDRFSAERLKGVDSTLKIQPAELGDSAVYLCASSLTSGSGETQYFGPGTRLLVL.

The rearrangement uses TRBV9 and TRBJ2-2; no clear D gene. Germline CDR1 is SGDLS and CDR2 is YYNGEE. The CDR3 extends over 12 amino acids. V was cut by 9 bases and J by 6 bases, with 12 bases left in between. The CDR3 reads CATGRKPGELFF. CDR3 sequence (DNA): TGTGCCACCGGGCGTAAACCCGGGGAGCTGTTTTTT. Full variable domain (missing parts from reference TRBV9 and TRBJ2-2): DSGVTQTPKHLITATGQRVTLRCSPRSGDLSVYWYQQSLDQGLQFLIQYYNGEERAKGNILERFSAQQFPDLHSELNLSSLELGDSALYFCATGRKPGELFFGEGSRLTVL.

A single count supports this clonotype. The chain carries TRBV19 and TRBJ2-7, with TRBD1 identical over 9 bases. CDR3 length: 12 amino acids. V was pared by 6 bases and J by 6 bases, with 3 bases of the junction left unmatched. The germline V gene encodes CDR1 LNHDA and CDR2 SQIVND (reference sequence). This CDR3 reads CASRGQGPEQYV. CDR3 nucleotides: TGTGCCAGTAGAGGACAGGGGCCCGAGCAGTACGTC.

V and J are TRBV15 and TRBJ1-5; the D gene is possibly TRBD1 (5 bases). In germline, CDR1 is LNHNV, CDR2 YYDKDF (reference sequence). The V gene lost 1 base and the J gene lost 6 bases, with 10 bases spanning the gap. The CDR3 length is 14 residues. The CDR3 DNA is TGTGCCACCAGCAGAGGGAGGGGTGGTCAGCCCCAGCATTTT. Its protein product is CATSRGRGGQPQHF.

V usage is TRBV29-1 and J usage is TRBJ1-1; D not certain. V lost 7 bases and J lost 1, with 7 bases in between. CDR1 is SQVTM and CDR2 is ANQGSEA in the germline V gene. The CDR3 has 11 amino acids. CDR3 in DNA: TGCAGCGGTAACCAGAACACTGAAGCTTTCTTT. It yields the protein CSGNQNTEAFF.

CDR3 bases: TGTGCCAGCAGCCCGCGGACTAGCGGAGCCTACAATGAGCAGTTCTTC. It specifies CASSPRTSGAYNEQFF. The chain recombines TRBV7-2 with TRBJ2-1; 10 bases match TRBD2. CDR3 length equals 16 residues. The trim removed 5 bases at V and 2 bases at J, leaving 6 bases unmatched. CDR1 is SGHTA and CDR2 is FQGNSA in the germline V gene.

The J gene is TRBJ2-3, the V gene TRBV25-1; a possible D gene is TRBD2 (5 bases). The V gene lost 4 bases and the J gene lost 2 bases, with 10 bases spanning the gap. The V gene's germline CDR1 is MGHDK and CDR2 SYGVNS. The CDR3 sequence is 14 residues long. CDR3 bases: TGTGCCAGCAGTGTTACTAGGTTCACAGATACGCAGTATTTT. Translated: CASSVTRFTDTQYF.

This sequence joins TRBV9 and TRBJ2-1; possibly TRBD1 for D (5 bases). The CDR3 extends over 15 amino acids. CDR1 is SGDLS, CDR2 YYNGEE, per germline. Trimming pared 3 bases from V and 5 bases from J, leaving 15 bases between. The CDR3 DNA is TGTGCCAGCAGCGGCCCCCAAAGGGGCCACAATGAGCAGTTCTTC. It encodes CASSGPQRGHNEQFF.

The V gene is TRBV7-9, the J gene TRBJ1-2, with D unclear. The CDR3 runs 15 residues. The germline CDR1 and CDR2 sequences are SEHNR and FQNEAQ (reference sequence). V lost 5 bases and J 4 bases, leaving 17 bases between the germline ends. DNA of the CDR3: TGTGCCAGCAGCATCCCGGGTCCGGAGGGCTATGGCTACACCTTC. Translated, it gives CASSIPGPEGYGYTF.

The chain links TRBV10-2 to TRBJ2-5, with D maybe TRBD2 (6 bases). V lost 6 bases, J lost 5 bases, and 16 bases lay in between. The CDR3 loop spans 14 amino acids. Germline CDR1 reads WSHSY; CDR2 reads SAAADI. The CDR3: CASSVSGPRETQYF. The CDR3 bases are TGCGCCAGCAGCGTCAGCGGGCCGAGGGAGACCCAGTACTTC.

The chain recombines TRBV29-1 with TRBJ2-2; tentative D call: TRBD2 (5 bases). The CDR3 length is 13 residues. Germline CDR1 is SQVTM and CDR2 is ANQGSEA. The germline V and J ends were trimmed by 6 bases and 0 bases, with 8 bases remaining between them. CDR3 DNA: TGCAGCGTACAGAGGGCGAACACCGGGGAGCTGTTTTTT. Translated: CSVQRANTGELFF.

The V gene is TRBV5-6, the J gene TRBJ1-1, with 7 nucleotides matching TRBD1. V lost 6 bases, J lost 6 bases, and 8 bases stayed unmatched. CDR1 SGHDT and CDR2 YYEEEE come from the germline V gene. This CDR3 region has 13 residues. CDR3 DNA: TGTGCCAGCAACCCGACAGGGTTCGCTGAAGCTTTCTTT. This translates into CASNPTGFAEAFF.